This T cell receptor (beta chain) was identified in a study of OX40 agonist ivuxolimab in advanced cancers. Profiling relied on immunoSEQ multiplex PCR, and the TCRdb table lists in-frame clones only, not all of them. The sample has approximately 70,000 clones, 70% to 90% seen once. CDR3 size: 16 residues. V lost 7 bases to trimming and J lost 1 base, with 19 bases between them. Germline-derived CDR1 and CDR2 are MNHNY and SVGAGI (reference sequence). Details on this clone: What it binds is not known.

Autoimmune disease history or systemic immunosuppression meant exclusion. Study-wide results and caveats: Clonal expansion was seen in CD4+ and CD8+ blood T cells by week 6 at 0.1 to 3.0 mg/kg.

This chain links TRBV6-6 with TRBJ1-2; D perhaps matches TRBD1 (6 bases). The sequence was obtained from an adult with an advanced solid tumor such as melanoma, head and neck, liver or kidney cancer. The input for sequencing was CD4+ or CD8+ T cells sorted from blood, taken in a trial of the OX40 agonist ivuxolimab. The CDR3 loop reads CASTGDTYPLNYGYTF. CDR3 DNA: TGTGCCAGCACCGGGGACACCTACCCCCTTAACTATGGCTACACCTTC.